This TCR beta chain was recorded in a study of T cell responses to AZD1222 COVID-19 vaccine. For the study at large: Recipients boosted at about 4 weeks or about 12 weeks are pooled. Overall study results and limits: White British ancestry dominated among donors, who included more females, and clonal diversity was possibly underestimated. Repertoires were collected only later (after the peak T cell response had occurred). Researchers report vaccine-associated CD4 TCRs spanning spike, with dominance at 160-218 and 743-854.

A remark on this clone: The antigen remains undetermined.

The repertoire was sequenced with immunoSEQ multiplex PCR; TCRdb's copy has only in-frame clones and lacks some. Of about 160,000 clones listed, 90% to 95% are singletons. This sample comprised peripheral blood, obtained on day 0 of AZD1222 vaccination. This clonotype originated in an adult in good health.

CDR3 in DNA: TGTGCCAGCAGCTTAGTAAGCGGCGATACGCAGTATTTT. Protein sequence: CASSLVSGDTQYF. V gene TRBV11-3 combines with J gene TRBJ2-3; possibly TRBD2 for D (5 bases). Trimming cost V 1 base and J 6 bases, with 8 bases left between them. The V gene's germline CDR1 is SGHNT and CDR2 YENEEA. The CDR3 is made up of 13 amino acids.